This T cell receptor beta chain comes out of a study of CD8 T cells in Susac syndrome. The V end lost 3 bases, the J end lost 12 bases, and 14 bases lay between the germline ends. Germline V lookup: CDR1 SQVTM, CDR2 ANQGSEA. The CDR3 covers 12 residues. An input of about 0.5 to 1 ug of RNA was subjected to reverse transcription using random hexamers. Amplification of TCR beta CDR3 was carried out by immunoSEQ multiplex PCR, which covered 54 Vbeta and 13 Jbeta segments. TCRdb passed the immunoSEQ multiplex PCR reads through MiXCR, listing each CDR3 protein once. The table shows about 140,000 distinct CDR3 sequences, with around 93% occurring only once.

The sequence came from a human donor with Susac syndrome. The sequencing sample was made of CD4+ T cells from PBMCs. The V call is TRBV29-1, the J call TRBJ1-4; maybe TRBD1 (6 bases). The CDR3 reads CSVDRGGRELFF. Written as DNA, the CDR3 is TGCAGCGTTGACAGGGGCGGTCGTGAACTGTTTTTT.